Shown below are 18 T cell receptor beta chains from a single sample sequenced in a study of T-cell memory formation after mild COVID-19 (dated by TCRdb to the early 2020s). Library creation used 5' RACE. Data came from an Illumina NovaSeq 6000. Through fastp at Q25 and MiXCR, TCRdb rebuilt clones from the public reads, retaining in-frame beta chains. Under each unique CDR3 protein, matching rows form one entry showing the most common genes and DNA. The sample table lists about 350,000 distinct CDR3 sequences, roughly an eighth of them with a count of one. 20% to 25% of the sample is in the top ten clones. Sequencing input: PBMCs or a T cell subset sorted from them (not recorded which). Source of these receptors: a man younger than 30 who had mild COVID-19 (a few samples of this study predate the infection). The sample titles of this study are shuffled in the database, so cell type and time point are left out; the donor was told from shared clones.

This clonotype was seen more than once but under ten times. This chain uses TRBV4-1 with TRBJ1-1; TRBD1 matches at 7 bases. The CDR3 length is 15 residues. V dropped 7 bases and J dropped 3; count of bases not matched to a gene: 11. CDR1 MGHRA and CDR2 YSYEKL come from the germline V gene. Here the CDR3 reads CASIPRQGWDTEAFF. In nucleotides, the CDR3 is TGCGCCAGCATCCCAAGACAGGGTTGGGACACTGAAGCTTTCTTT.

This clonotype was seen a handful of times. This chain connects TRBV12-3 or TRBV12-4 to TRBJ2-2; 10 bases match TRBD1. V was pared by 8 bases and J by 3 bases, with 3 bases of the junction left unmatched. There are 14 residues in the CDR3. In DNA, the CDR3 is TGTGCCAGCCGGGACAGGGGATACACCGGGGAGCTGTTTTTT. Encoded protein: CASRDRGYTGELFF.

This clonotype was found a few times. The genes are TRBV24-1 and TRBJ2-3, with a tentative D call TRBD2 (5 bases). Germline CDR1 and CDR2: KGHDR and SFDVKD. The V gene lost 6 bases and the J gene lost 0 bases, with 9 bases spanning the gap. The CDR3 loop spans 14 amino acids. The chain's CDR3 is CATSTGKSTDTQYF. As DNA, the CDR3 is TGTGCCACCAGTACGGGAAAGAGCACAGATACGCAGTATTTT.

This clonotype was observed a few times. CDR3 residues: CASSFGAANEQFF. Written as DNA, the CDR3 is TGTGCCAGCAGCTTTGGGGCGGCCAATGAGCAGTTCTTC. J is TRBJ2-1 and V is TRBV5-5; D is perhaps TRBD1 (5 bases). V lost 2 bases and J lost 6, with 9 bases in between. CDR3 length: 13 residues. Per the germline V gene, CDR1 is SGHKS and CDR2 is YYEKEE (reference sequence).

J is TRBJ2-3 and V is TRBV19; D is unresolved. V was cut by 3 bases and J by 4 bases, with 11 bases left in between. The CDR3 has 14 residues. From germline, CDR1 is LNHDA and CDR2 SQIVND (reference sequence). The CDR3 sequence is CASSIQFGADTQYF. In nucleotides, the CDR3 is TGTGCCAGTAGTATTCAGTTTGGTGCAGATACGCAGTATTTT.

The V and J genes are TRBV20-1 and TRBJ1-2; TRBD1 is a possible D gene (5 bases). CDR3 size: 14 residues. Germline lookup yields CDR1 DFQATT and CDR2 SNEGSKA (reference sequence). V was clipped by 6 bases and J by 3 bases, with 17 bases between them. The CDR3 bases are TGCAGTGCCGGGGGGTCCAGGGCGGACTATGGCTACACCTTC. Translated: CSAGGSRADYGYTF.

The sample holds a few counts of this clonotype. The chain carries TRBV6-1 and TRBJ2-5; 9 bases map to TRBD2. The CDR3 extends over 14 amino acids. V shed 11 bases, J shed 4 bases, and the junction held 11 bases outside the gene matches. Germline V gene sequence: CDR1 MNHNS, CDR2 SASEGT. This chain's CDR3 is CAASAGGNLETQYF. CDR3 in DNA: TGTGCCGCTTCGGCGGGGGGGAACTTAGAGACCCAGTACTTC.

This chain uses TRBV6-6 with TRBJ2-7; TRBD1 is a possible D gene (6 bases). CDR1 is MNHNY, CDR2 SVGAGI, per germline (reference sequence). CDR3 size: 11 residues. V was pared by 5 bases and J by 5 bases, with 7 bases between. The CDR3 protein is CASSHRDEQYV. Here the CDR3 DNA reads TGTGCCAGCAGTCACAGGGACGAGCAGTACGTC.

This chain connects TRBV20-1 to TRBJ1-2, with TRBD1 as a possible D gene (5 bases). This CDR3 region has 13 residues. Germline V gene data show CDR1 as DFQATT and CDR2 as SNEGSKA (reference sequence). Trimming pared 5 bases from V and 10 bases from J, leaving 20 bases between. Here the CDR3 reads CSARLGTAPVYTF. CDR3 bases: TGCAGTGCTCGACTGGGGACGGCTCCTGTCTACACCTTC.

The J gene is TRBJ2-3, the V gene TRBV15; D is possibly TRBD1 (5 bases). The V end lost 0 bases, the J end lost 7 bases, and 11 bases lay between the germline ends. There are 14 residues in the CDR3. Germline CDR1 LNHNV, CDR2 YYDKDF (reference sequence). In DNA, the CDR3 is TGTGCCACCAGCAGAGATAGGGGCCTTAATACGCAGTATTTT. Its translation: CATSRDRGLNTQYF.

The CDR3 nucleotides read TGTGCCAGCAGCAGGGACCGGGACAGCGACCAGCCCCAGCATTTT. The encoded protein is CASSRDRDSDQPQHF. The V gene is TRBV7-9, the J gene TRBJ1-5; TRBD1 matches at 7 bases. V lost 5 bases and J lost 7; bases outside the gene matches: 11. Germline V gene sequence: CDR1 SEHNR, CDR2 FQNEAQ (reference sequence). The CDR3 has 15 residues.

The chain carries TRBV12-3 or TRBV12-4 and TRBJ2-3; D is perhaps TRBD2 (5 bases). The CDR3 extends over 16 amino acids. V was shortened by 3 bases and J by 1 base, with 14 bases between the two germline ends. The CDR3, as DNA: TGTGCCAGCAGTTTCAGTTGGGAGATGGGCACAGATACGCAGTATTTT. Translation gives CASSFSWEMGTDTQYF.

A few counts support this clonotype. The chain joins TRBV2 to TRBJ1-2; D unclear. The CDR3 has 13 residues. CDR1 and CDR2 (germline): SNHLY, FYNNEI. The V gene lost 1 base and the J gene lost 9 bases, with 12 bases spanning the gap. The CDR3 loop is CASSEGTESSYTF. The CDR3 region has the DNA TGTGCCAGCAGTGAAGGGACGGAGAGTAGCTACACCTTC.

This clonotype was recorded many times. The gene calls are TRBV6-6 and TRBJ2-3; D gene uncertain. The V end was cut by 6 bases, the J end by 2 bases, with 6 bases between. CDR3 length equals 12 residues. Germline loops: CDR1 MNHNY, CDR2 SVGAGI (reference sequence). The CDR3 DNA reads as TGTGCCAGCAGGCAGACCACAGATACGCAGTATTTT. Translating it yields CASRQTTDTQYF.

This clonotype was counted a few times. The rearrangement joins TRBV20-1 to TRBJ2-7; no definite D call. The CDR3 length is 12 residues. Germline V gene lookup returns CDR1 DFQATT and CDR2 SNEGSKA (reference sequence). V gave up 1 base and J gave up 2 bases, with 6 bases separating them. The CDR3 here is CSARGGPYEQYV. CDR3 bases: TGCAGTGCTAGAGGCGGCCCCTACGAGCAGTACGTC.

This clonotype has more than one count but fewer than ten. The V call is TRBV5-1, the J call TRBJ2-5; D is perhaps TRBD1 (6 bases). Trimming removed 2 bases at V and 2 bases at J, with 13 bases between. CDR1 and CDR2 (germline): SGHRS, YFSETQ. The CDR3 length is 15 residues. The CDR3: CASSFYSGAQETQYF. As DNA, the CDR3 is TGCGCCAGCAGCTTCTATTCAGGGGCACAAGAGACCCAGTACTTC. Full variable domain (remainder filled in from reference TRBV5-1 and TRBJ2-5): KAGVTQTPRYLIKTRGQQVTLSCSPISGHRSVSWYQQTPGQGLQFLFEYFSETQRNKGNFPGRFSGRQFSNSRSEMNVSTLELGDSALYLCASSFYSGAQETQYFGPGTRLLVL.

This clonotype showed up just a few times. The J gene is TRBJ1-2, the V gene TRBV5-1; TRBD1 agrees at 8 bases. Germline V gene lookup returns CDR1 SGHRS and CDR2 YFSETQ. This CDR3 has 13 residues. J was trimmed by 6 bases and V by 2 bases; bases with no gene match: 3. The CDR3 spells CASSFAGGDGYTF. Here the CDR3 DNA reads TGCGCCAGCAGCTTTGCAGGGGGCGATGGCTACACCTTC.

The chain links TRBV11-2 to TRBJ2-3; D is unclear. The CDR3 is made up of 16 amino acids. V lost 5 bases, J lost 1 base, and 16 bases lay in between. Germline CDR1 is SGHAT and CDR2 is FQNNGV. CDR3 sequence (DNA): TGTGCCAGCAGCCCCAATAGTATGAGGCGCACAGATACGCAGTATTTT. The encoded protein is CASSPNSMRRTDTQYF.